The rows below give T cell receptor beta chains drawn from one sample of a study of blood T cell repertoires in COVID-19. Clones were read by immunoSEQ multiplex PCR, and TCRdb kept only the in-frame ones, dropping some. The data hold 95,000 to 150,000 clones, with just over 70% observed a single time. The sample taken for sequencing was peripheral blood. Every receptor here comes from a human donor with acute or convalescent COVID-19. The donor label of this sample is uncertain. CDR3s include the opening cysteine and the closing phenylalanine or tryptophan. Each record gives: clone size, J gene, D gene, V gene, CDR3 DNA, CDR3 protein. D genes are given only for firm matches. Clone size, where shown, is once, few, many, or a class for clones that have expanded.

clone size: -; J gene: TRBJ2-5; D gene: -; V gene: TRBV4-1; CDR3 DNA: TGCGCCAGCAGCCAAGGGACCGGGGTGAGGGAGACCCAGTACTTC; CDR3 protein: CASSQGTGVRETQYF
clone size: -; J gene: TRBJ2-5; D gene: -; V gene: TRBV27; CDR3 DNA: TGTGCCAGCAGTTTAGGGGGCTACAGGGTAGAGACCCAGTACTTC; CDR3 protein: CASSLGGYRVETQYF
clone size: -; J gene: TRBJ2-7; D gene: -; V gene: TRBV24-1; CDR3 DNA: TGTGCCACCAGTGATTTCCCCGGGGTCGAGCAGTACTTC; CDR3 protein: CATSDFPGVEQYF
clone size: -; J gene: TRBJ1-2; D gene: -; V gene: TRBV15; CDR3 DNA: TGTGCCACCAGCACTTTACCAGAGGTCGATGGCTACACCTTC; CDR3 protein: CATSTLPEVDGYTF
clone size: -; J gene: TRBJ1-2; D gene: TRBD1; V gene: TRBV29-1; CDR3 DNA: TGCAGCGTCGCACTGACAGGGGGCTATGGCTACACCTTC; CDR3 protein: CSVALTGGYGYTF
clone size: -; J gene: TRBJ1-5; D gene: -; V gene: TRBV19; CDR3 DNA: TGTGCCAGTAGTACAAGGCAGGGGAATCAGCCCCAGCATTTT; CDR3 protein: CASSTRQGNQPQHF
clone size: few; J gene: TRBJ1-2; D gene: -; V gene: TRBV24-1; CDR3 DNA: TGTGCCACCAGTGATGACAGCCTCTATGGCTACACCTTC; CDR3 protein: CATSDDSLYGYTF
clone size: -; J gene: TRBJ1-6; D gene: TRBD1; V gene: TRBV6-1; CDR3 DNA: TGTGCCAGCAGTGACAGGGGGCTAAATAATTCACCCCTCCACTTT; CDR3 protein: CASSDRGLNNSPLHF
clone size: -; J gene: TRBJ1-2; D gene: -; V gene: TRBV24-1; CDR3 DNA: TGTGCCACCAGTGCTAGGCAGGGGAGCTATGGCTACACCTTC; CDR3 protein: CATSARQGSYGYTF
clone size: -; J gene: TRBJ2-2; D gene: TRBD2; V gene: TRBV5-6; CDR3 DNA: TGTGCCAGCAGCGGGCTAACCGGGACTAGCGGCGGGGAGCTGTTTTTT; CDR3 protein: CASSGLTGTSGGELFF
clone size: many; J gene: TRBJ1-3; D gene: -; V gene: TRBV10-2; CDR3 DNA: TGCGCCAGCAGTGAGTCGCGGGGAAACACCATATATTTT; CDR3 protein: CASSESRGNTIYF
clone size: few; J gene: TRBJ1-3; D gene: TRBD1; V gene: TRBV7-6; CDR3 DNA: TGTGCCAGCAGCTTAATGGCCAGGGGGCGAATGAGCTCTGGAAACACCATATATTTT; CDR3 protein: CASSLMARGRMSSGNTIYF
clone size: -; J gene: TRBJ2-2; D gene: -; V gene: TRBV6-5; CDR3 DNA: TGTGCCAGCAGTTACTTTATCGGGGAGCTGTTTTTT; CDR3 protein: CASSYFIGELFF
clone size: -; J gene: TRBJ2-1; D gene: TRBD1; V gene: TRBV13; CDR3 DNA: TGTGCCAGCAGCCAAAACCGGGACAGGGTGAGCAATGAGCAGTTCTTC; CDR3 protein: CASSQNRDRVSNEQFF
clone size: -; J gene: TRBJ2-1; D gene: -; V gene: TRBV24-1; CDR3 DNA: TGTGCCACCAGTGATTTGGTCCGGAGCTCCTACAATGAGCAGTTCTTC; CDR3 protein: CATSDLVRSSYNEQFF